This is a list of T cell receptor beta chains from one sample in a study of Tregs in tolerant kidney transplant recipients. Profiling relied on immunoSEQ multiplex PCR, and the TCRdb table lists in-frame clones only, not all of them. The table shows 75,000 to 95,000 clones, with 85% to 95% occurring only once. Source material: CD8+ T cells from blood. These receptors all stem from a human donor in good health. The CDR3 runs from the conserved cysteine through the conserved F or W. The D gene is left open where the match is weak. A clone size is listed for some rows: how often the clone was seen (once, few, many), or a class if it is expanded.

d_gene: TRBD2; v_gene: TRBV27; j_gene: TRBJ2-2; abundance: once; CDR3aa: CASSLLRREPATGELFF; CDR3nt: TGTGCCAGCAGTTTACTAAGGCGGGAGCCGGCCACCGGGGAGCTGTTTTTT
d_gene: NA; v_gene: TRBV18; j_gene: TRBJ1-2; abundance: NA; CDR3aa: CAVPATGPNYGYTF; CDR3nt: TGTGCCGTTCCGGCTACAGGGCCTAACTATGGCTACACCTTC
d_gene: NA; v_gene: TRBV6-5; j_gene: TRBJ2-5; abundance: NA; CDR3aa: CASSYSTGGETQYF; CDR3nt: TGTGCCAGCAGTTACTCGACCGGTGGTGAGACCCAGTACTTC
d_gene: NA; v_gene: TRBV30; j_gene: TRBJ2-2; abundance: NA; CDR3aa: CAWTRVRSTGELFF; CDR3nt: TGTGCCTGGACCAGGGTTAGAAGCACCGGGGAGCTGTTTTTT
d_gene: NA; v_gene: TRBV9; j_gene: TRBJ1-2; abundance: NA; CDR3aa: CASGGGSYGYTF; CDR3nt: TGTGCCAGCGGAGGGGGGTCCTATGGCTACACCTTC
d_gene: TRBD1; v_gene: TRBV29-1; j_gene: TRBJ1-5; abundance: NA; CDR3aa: CSVPGQGAGQPQHF; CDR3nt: TGCAGCGTCCCGGGACAGGGGGCGGGTCAGCCCCAGCATTTT
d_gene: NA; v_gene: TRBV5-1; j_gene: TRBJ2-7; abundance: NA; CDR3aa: CASSLPDAYEQYF; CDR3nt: TGCGCCAGCAGCTTGCCAGACGCCTACGAGCAGTACTTC
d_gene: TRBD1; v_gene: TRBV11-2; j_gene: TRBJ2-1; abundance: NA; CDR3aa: CASSSLHSDRGPNNEQFF; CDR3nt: TGTGCCAGCAGCTCTCTACATTCCGACAGGGGGCCTAACAATGAGCAGTTCTTC
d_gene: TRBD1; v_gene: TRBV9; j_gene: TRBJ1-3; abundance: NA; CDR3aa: CASSGVTGFPGNTIYF; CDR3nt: TGTGCCAGCAGCGGAGTGACAGGGTTCCCTGGAAACACCATATATTTT
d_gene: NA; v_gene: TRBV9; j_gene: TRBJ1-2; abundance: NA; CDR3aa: CASSDDSPRGYTF; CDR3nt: TGTGCCAGCAGCGACGACAGTCCCCGGGGCTACACCTTC
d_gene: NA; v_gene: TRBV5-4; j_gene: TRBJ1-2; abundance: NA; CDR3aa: CASRVYGANYGYTF; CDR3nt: TGTGCCAGCAGGGTGTATGGCGCTAACTATGGCTACACCTTC
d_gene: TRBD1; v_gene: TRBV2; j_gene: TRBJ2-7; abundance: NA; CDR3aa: CASPPGTGDFSGYEQYF; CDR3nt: TGTGCCAGCCCACCCGGGACAGGGGACTTTAGCGGTTACGAGCAGTACTTC
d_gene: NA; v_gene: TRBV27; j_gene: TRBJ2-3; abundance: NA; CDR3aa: CASSFISTDTQYF; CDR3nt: TGTGCCAGCAGTTTCATTAGCACAGATACGCAGTATTTT
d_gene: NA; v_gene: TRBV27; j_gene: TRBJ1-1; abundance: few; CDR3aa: CASSIQRLNTEAFF; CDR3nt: TGTGCCAGCAGTATACAGAGATTGAACACTGAAGCTTTCTTT
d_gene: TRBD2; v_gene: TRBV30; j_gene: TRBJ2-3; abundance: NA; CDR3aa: CACAPGGGDTQYF; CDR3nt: TGTGCCTGCGCTCCCGGGGGGGGAGATACGCAGTATTTT
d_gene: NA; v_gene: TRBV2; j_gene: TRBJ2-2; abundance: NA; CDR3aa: CASSESVSWRGNTGELFF; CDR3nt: TGTGCCAGCAGTGAGTCGGTATCTTGGCGGGGTAACACCGGGGAGCTGTTTTTT
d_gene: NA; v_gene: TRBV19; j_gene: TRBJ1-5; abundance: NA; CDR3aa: CASTKGVHSNQPQHF; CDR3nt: TGTGCCAGTACCAAAGGGGTTCATAGCAATCAGCCCCAGCATTTT
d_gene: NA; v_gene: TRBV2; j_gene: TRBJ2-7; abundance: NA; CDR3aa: CASRASRGYEQYF; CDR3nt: TGTGCCAGCAGGGCTTCCAGGGGATACGAGCAGTACTTC
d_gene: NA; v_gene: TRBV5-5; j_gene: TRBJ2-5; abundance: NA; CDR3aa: CASSPPDGSGETQYF; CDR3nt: TGTGCCAGCAGCCCACCCGACGGGTCTGGAGAGACCCAGTACTTC
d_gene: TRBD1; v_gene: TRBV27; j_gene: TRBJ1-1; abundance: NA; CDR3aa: CASGLTGSNTEAFF; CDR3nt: TGTGCCAGCGGCTTGACAGGGTCGAACACTGAAGCTTTCTTT
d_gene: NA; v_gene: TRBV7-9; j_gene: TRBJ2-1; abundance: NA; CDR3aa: CASSFNYEQFF; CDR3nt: TGTGCCAGCAGTTTCAATTATGAGCAGTTCTTC
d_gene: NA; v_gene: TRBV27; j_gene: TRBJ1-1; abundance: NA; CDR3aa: CASSISGIGFRAFF; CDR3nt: TGTGCCAGCAGTATTTCCGGGATAGGTTTTAGGGCTTTCTTT
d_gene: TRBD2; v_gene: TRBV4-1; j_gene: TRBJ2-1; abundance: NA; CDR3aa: CASSRLAGAAENIF; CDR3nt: TGCGCCAGCAGCAGACTAGCGGGAGCCGCTGAAAACATCTTC
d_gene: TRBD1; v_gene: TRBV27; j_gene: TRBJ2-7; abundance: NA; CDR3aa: CASSLSIGDRRHYEQYF; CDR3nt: TGTGCCAGCAGTTTATCGATAGGGGACAGGAGACACTACGAGCAGTACTTC
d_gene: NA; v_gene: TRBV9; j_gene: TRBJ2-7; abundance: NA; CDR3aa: CASSVGGGAYEQYF; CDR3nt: TGTGCCAGCAGCGTAGGGGGGGGCGCCTACGAGCAGTACTTC
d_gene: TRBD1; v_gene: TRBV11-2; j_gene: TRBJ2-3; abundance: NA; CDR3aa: CASSATGPYTDTQYF; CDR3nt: TGTGCCAGCAGCGCGACAGGGCCTTACACAGATACGCAGTATTTT
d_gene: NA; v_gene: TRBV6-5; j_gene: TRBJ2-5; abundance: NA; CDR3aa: CASSYMADQETQYF; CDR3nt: TGTGCCAGCAGTTACATGGCAGACCAAGAGACCCAGTACTTC
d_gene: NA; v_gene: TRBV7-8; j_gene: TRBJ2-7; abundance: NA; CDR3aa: CASSPSGGHEQYF; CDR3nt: TGTGCCAGCAGCCCATCGGGGGGCCACGAGCAGTACTTC
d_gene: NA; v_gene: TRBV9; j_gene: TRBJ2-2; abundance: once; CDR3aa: CASSEPRGGDTGELFF; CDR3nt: TGTGCCAGCAGCGAGCCCCGAGGGGGAGACACCGGGGAGCTGTTTTTT
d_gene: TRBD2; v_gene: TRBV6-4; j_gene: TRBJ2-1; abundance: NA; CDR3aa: CASSDFPTSGIYNEQFF; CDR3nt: TGTGCCAGCAGTGACTTTCCAACTAGCGGGATCTACAATGAGCAGTTCTTC
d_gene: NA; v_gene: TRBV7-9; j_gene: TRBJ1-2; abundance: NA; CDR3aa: CASSLSDGPFYTF; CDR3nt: TGTGCCAGCAGCTTATCGGACGGTCCGTTTTACACCTTC
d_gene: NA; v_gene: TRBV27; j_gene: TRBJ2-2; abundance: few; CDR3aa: CASSPGMNTGELFF; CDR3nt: TGTGCCAGCAGTCCGGGGATGAACACCGGGGAGCTGTTTTTT
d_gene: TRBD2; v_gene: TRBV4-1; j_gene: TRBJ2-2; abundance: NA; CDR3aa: CASSLPGLAGRGGELFF; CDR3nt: TGCGCCAGCAGCCTACCCGGGCTAGCGGGGAGGGGCGGGGAGCTGTTTTTT
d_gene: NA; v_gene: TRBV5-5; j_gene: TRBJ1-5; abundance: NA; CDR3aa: CASTLGDTYNQPQHF; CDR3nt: TGTGCCAGCACCTTGGGGGACACCTACAATCAGCCCCAGCATTTT
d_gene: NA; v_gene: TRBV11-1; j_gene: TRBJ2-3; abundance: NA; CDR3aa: CASSLLPEQGTQYF; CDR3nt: TGTGCCAGCAGCTTATTGCCCGAACAGGGTACGCAGTATTTT
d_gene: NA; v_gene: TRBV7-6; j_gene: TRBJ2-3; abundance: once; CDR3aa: CASTPTPRTDTQYF; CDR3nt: TGTGCCAGCACCCCTACACCCCGCACAGATACGCAGTATTTT
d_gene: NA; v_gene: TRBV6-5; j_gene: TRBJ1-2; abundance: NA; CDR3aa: CASSGDNIYGYTF; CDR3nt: TGTGCCAGCAGTGGGGACAATATCTATGGCTACACCTTC
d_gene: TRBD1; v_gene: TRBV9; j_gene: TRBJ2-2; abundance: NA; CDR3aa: CASSVVDRGIAGGLFF; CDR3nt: TGTGCCAGCAGCGTAGTGGACAGGGGTATTGCCGGGGGGCTGTTTTTT
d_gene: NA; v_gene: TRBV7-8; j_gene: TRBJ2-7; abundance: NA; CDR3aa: CASSSPGGIFYEQYF; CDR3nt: TGTGCCAGCAGCTCCCCAGGGGGGATCTTTTACGAGCAGTACTTC
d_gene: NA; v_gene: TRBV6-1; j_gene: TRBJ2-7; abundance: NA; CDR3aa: CASNGTPYEQYF; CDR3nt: TGTGCCAGCAACGGGACACCCTACGAGCAGTACTTC
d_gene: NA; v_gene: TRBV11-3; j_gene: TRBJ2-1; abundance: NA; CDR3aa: CASSDSLHDEQFF; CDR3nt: TGTGCCAGCAGCGACAGTTTACACGATGAGCAGTTCTTC
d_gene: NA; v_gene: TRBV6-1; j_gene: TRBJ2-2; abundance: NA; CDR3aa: CASTAGGFDGELFF; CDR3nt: TGTGCCAGCACCGCCGGGGGATTTGACGGGGAGCTGTTTTTT
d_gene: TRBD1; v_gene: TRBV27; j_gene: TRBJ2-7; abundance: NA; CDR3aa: CASSLQGANYEQYF; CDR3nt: TGTGCCAGCAGTTTGCAGGGGGCCAACTACGAGCAGTACTTC
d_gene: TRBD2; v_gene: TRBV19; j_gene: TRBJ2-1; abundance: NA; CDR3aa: CASSITGGPYNEQFF; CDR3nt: TGTGCCAGTAGTATAACGGGAGGACCCTACAATGAGCAGTTCTTC
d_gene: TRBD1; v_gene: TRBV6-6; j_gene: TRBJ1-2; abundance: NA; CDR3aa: CASSYTGANYGYTF; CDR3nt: TGTGCCAGCAGTTACACAGGGGCCAACTATGGCTACACCTTC
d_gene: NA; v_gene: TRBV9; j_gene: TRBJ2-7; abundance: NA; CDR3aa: CASSLTGYEQYF; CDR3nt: TGTGCCAGCAGCCTAACAGGTTACGAGCAGTACTTC
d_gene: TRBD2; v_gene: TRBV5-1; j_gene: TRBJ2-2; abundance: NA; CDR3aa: CASSFPSGNTGELFF; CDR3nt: TGCGCCAGCAGCTTTCCTAGCGGAAACACCGGGGAGCTGTTTTTT
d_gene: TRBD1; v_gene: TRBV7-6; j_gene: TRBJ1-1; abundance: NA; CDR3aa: CASSAWDRGWAEAFF; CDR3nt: TGTGCCAGCAGCGCGTGGGACAGGGGTTGGGCTGAAGCTTTCTTT
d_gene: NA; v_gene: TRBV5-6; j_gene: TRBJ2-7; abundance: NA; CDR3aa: CASSLAGSGWYEQYF; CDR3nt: TGTGCCAGCAGCTTGGCTGGCAGCGGGTGGTACGAGCAGTACTTC
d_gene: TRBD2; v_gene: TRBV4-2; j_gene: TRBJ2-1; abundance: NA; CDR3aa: CASSPEVLAGGNNEQFF; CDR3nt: TGTGCCAGCAGCCCCGAGGTTTTAGCGGGGGGTAACAATGAGCAGTTCTTC
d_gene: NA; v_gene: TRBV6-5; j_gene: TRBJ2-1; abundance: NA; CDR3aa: CASSYSDINEQFF; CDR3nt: TGTGCCAGCAGTTACTCGGACATCAATGAGCAGTTCTTC
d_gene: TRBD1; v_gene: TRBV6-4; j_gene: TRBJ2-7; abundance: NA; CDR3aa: CASSVLGRGNEQYF; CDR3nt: TGTGCCAGCAGTGTCCTCGGCAGGGGGAACGAGCAGTACTTC
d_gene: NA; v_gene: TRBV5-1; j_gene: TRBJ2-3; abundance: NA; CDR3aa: CASSLGSGGTGTDTQYF; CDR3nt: TGCGCCAGCAGCTTGGGATCGGGCGGGACCGGGACAGATACGCAGTATTTT
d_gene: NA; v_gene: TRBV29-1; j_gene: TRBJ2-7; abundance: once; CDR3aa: CSVVGTDAYEQYF; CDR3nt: TGCAGCGTTGTGGGGACCGACGCCTACGAGCAGTACTTC
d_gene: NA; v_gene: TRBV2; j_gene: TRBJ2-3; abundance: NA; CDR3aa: CASSENIGRTDTQYF; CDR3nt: TGTGCCAGCAGTGAAAATATTGGACGCACAGATACGCAGTATTTT
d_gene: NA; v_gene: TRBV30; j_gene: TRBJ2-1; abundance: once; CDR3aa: CAWTPHTYEQFF; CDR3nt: TGTGCCTGGACCCCGCATACATATGAGCAGTTCTTC
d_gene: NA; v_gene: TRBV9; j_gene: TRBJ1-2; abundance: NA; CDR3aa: CASSADSFYGYTF; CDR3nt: TGTGCCAGCAGCGCGGACAGTTTCTATGGCTACACCTTC
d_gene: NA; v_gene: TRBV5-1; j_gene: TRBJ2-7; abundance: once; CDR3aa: CVSSSGVEQYF; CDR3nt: TGCGTCAGCAGCTCGGGCGTCGAGCAGTACTTC
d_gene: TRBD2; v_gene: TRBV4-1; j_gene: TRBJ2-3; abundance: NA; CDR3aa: CASSTTTSGYTDTQYF; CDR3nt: TGCGCCAGCAGCACGACGACTAGCGGGTACACAGATACGCAGTATTTT